Shown below are 11 T cell receptor beta chains from a single sample sequenced in a study of T cell repertoires in cytomegalovirus infection. No antigen is known for these receptors. Each CDR3 protein gets one entry after TCRdb re-called the reads with MiXCR. The sample has 100,000 to 150,000 distinct CDR3 sequences; around 25% are singletons. Sequencing was done on a sample of PBMCs, sequenced either directly or after in vitro stimulation (not recorded which). The receptors come from a human donor in good health (CMV status not recorded). Some clones in this sample may be carry-over from other donors' samples.

This clonotype was counted only a few times. The rearrangement links TRBV5-1 to TRBJ1-4, with a possible D match to TRBD1 (5 bases). The V end was cut by 3 bases, the J end by 5 bases, with 11 bases between. The germline CDR1 and CDR2 sequences are SGHRS and YFSETQ. The CDR3 extends over 14 amino acids. Here the CDR3 DNA reads TGCGCCAGCAGCTCGCAGGGTTTCAATGAAAAACTGTTTTTT. Translated, it gives CASSSQGFNEKLFF.

This clonotype was counted many times. This rearrangement joins TRBV7-2 to TRBJ2-7; the match to TRBD2 covers 10 bases. J was trimmed by 2 bases and V by 1 base; bases with no gene match: 11. From germline, CDR1 is SGHTA and CDR2 FQGNSA. The CDR3 contains 18 residues. CDR3 region: CASSLDGLAGAQPYEQYF. The CDR3, as DNA: TGTGCCAGCAGCTTAGATGGGCTAGCGGGAGCGCAACCCTACGAGCAGTACTTC.

The chain joins TRBV19 to TRBJ2-3, with D tentatively TRBD1 (6 bases). The V gene lost 3 bases and the J gene lost 1 base, with 8 bases spanning the gap. The CDR3 has 14 residues. Germline V CDR1 and CDR2: LNHDA, SQIVND (reference sequence). Here the CDR3 reads CASSMGAGTDTQYF. DNA for the CDR3: TGTGCCAGTAGTATGGGGGCCGGCACAGATACGCAGTATTTT.

This clonotype was seen a few times. The chain carries TRBV5-1 and TRBJ1-6; TRBD1 is a possible D gene (5 bases). The CDR3 totals 15 residues. Germline CDR1 SGHRS, CDR2 YFSETQ. The V end lost 0 bases, the J end lost 10 bases, and 14 bases lay between the germline ends. The CDR3 here is CASSLDPRQNSPLHF. CDR3 bases: TGCGCCAGCAGCTTGGACCCCCGACAGAACTCACCCCTCCACTTT.

V usage is TRBV20-1 and J usage is TRBJ2-5, with a possible D match to TRBD1 (5 bases). The V end was cut by 5 bases, the J end by 5 bases, with 18 bases between. The CDR3 spans 14 residues. Germline V gene data show CDR1 as DFQATT and CDR2 as SNEGSKA (reference sequence). CDR3 coding DNA: TGCAGTGCTTTGGACATCCCTCAGTCGGAGACCCAGTACTTC. Translating gives CSALDIPQSETQYF.

This clonotype has a handful of counts. The chain has TRBV2 and TRBJ2-1, with 9 nucleotides matching TRBD2. V was pared by 4 bases and J by 0 bases, with 4 bases of the junction left unmatched. The CDR3 is 16 residues long. CDR1 and CDR2 from the germline V gene are SNHLY and FYNNEI. DNA of the CDR3: TGTGCCAGCAGTGTGACTAGCGGTAGCTCCTACAATGAGCAGTTCTTC. It codes for CASSVTSGSSYNEQFF.

V usage is TRBV6-2 or TRBV6-3 and J usage is TRBJ2-7, with unresolved D. The CDR3 extends over 11 amino acids. Germline CDR1 is MNHEY and CDR2 is SVGEGT. The V and J ends lost 4 bases and 3 bases respectively, with 4 bases between them. The CDR3 coding sequence is TGTGCCAGCAGTTTTGACTACGAGCAGTACTTC. Amino acid sequence: CASSFDYEQYF.

The rearrangement links TRBV19 to TRBJ2-4; D gene unclear. CDR3 length: 12 residues. Germline loops: CDR1 LNHDA, CDR2 SQIVND (reference sequence). The germline V and J ends were trimmed by 3 bases and 6 bases, with 6 bases remaining between them. CDR3 region: CASSILGNIQYF. The CDR3 region has the DNA TGTGCCAGTAGTATCTTAGGAAACATTCAGTACTTC.

This clonotype occurred many times. The chain recombines TRBV6-5 with TRBJ2-7, with 10 bases that match TRBD2. This CDR3 contains 13 residues. The V gene end was trimmed by 6 bases and the J gene end by 4 bases; junction bases not matched to a gene: 3. Germline V gene sequence: CDR1 MNHEY, CDR2 SVGAGI. Written as DNA, the CDR3 is TGTGCCAGCAGGCTAGCGGGAGTATACGAGCAGTACTTC. It codes for CASRLAGVYEQYF.

This clonotype occurred a few times. The chain couples TRBV15 to TRBJ2-1; possibly TRBD2 for D (6 bases). CDR3 size: 15 residues. Germline lookup yields CDR1 LNHNV and CDR2 YYDKDF (reference sequence). V gave up 4 bases and J gave up 7 bases, with 17 bases separating them. CDR3 DNA sequence: TGTGCCACCAGCAACGACCGGGCTAGCGAAAATGAGCAGTTCTTC. Residues: CATSNDRASENEQFF.

The rearrangement joins TRBV7-6 to TRBJ2-1; D gene uncertain. The germline V and J ends were trimmed by 5 bases and 6 bases, with 8 bases remaining between them. Germline lookup yields CDR1 SGHVS and CDR2 FNYEAQ. The CDR3 has 12 residues. The CDR3 region has the DNA TGTGCCAGCAGCCAAGTTTTCAATGAGCAGTTCTTC. The encoded protein is CASSQVFNEQFF.